The 20 T cell receptor beta chains given below trace back to one sample, sequenced in a study of PD-1 blockade in mismatch repair-deficient tumors. Sequencing was performed with immunoSEQ multiplex PCR; in TCRdb, only in-frame clones are kept and a portion is missing. The repertoire holds 80,000 to 130,000 clones, with 82% as singletons. The specimen comprised peripheral blood, sampled about 33 weeks after starting pembrolizumab. These receptors were obtained from an adult with mismatch repair-deficient cancer.

V usage is TRBV6-5 and J usage is TRBJ1-1; D may be TRBD1 (5 bases). Germline V gene lookup returns CDR1 MNHEY and CDR2 SVGAGI. The CDR3 consists of 14 residues. The V end lost 2 bases, the J end lost 6 bases, and 13 bases lay between the germline ends. CDR3 in amino acids: CASSYPGRPAEAFF. In DNA form, the CDR3 reads TGTGCCAGCAGTTACCCGGGACGGCCGGCTGAAGCTTTCTTT.

This chain connects TRBV6-6 to TRBJ1-5; D is unclear. Per the germline V gene, CDR1 is MNHNY and CDR2 is SVGAGI (reference sequence). V lost 5 bases and J lost 7, with 9 bases in between. The CDR3 has 12 amino acids. The chain's CDR3 is CASSASGQPQHF. The CDR3 DNA is TGTGCCAGCAGTGCCTCTGGACAGCCCCAGCATTTT.

The chain employs TRBV28 and TRBJ2-1, with D uncertain. The CDR3 is 14 residues long. Germline-derived CDR1 and CDR2 are MDHEN and SYDVKM. V lost 3 bases to trimming and J lost 3 bases, with 9 bases between them. The CDR3 here is CASSFGADYNEQFF. The CDR3 nucleotides read TGTGCCAGCAGTTTTGGTGCCGACTACAATGAGCAGTTCTTC. Based on the CDR3 plus reference TRBV28 and TRBJ2-1, the full variable domain is DVKVTQSSRYLVKRTGEKVFLECVQDMDHENMFWYRQDPGLGLRLIYFSYDVKMKEKGDIPEGYSVSREKKERFSLILESASTNQTSMYLCASSFGADYNEQFFGPGTRLTVL.

This clone was seen more than once but under ten times. This sequence joins TRBV15 and TRBJ1-2; D is uncertain. This CDR3 has 13 residues. The V end lost 3 bases, the J end lost 6 bases, and 11 bases lay between the germline ends. Germline-derived CDR1 and CDR2 are LNHNV and YYDKDF (reference sequence). CDR3 DNA sequence: TGTGCCACCAGCAGTTCCCGGGTGGATGGCTACACCTTC. Amino acids: CATSSSRVDGYTF.

The V gene is TRBV7-9, the J gene TRBJ1-3; D is perhaps TRBD1 (5 bases). The CDR3 is 13 amino acids. Per the germline V gene, CDR1 is SEHNR and CDR2 is FQNEAQ (reference sequence). The V end lost 6 bases, the J end lost 3 bases, and 9 bases lay between the germline ends. CDR3 bases: TGTGCCAGCAGTCGAGGGGTTGGAAACACCATATATTTT. It specifies CASSRGVGNTIYF.

In this sample, this clone turned up a few times. The chain has TRBV6-4 and TRBJ2-2, with D uncertain. Germline CDR1 MRHNA, CDR2 SNTAGT. V dropped 3 bases and J dropped 4 bases, with 9 bases sitting between them. The CDR3 is 14 residues long. Written as DNA, the CDR3 is TGTGCCAGCAGTGAGGAGACGAGCACCGGGGAGCTGTTTTTT. The encoded protein is CASSEETSTGELFF.

The rearrangement joins TRBV11-3 to TRBJ2-7; 7 nucleotides align to TRBD1. CDR1 is SGHNT and CDR2 is YENEEA in the germline V gene. Germline trimming cut 5 bases from V and 3 bases from J; bases unmatched to any gene: 7. The CDR3 consists of 14 residues. The CDR3, as DNA: TGTGCCAGCAGCGTCCGGGACAGCCACTACGAGCAGTACTTC. It codes for CASSVRDSHYEQYF. Full variable domain (rest looked up from reference TRBV11-3 and TRBJ2-7): EAGVVQSPRYKIIEKKQPVAFWCNPISGHNTLYWYLQNLGQGPELLIRYENEEAVDDSQLPKDRFSAERLKGVDSTLKIQPAELGDSAVYLCASSVRDSHYEQYFGPGTRLTVT.

The chain joins TRBV14 to TRBJ1-1, with TRBD1 as a possible D gene (5 bases). The V end lost 5 bases, the J end lost 8 bases, and 15 bases lay between the germline ends. The CDR3 runs 13 residues. Germline values: CDR1 SGHDN, CDR2 FVKESK. The DNA for the CDR3 is TGTGCCAGCAGCAAAACTTATGGGACGGAAGCTTTCTTT. Its translation: CASSKTYGTEAFF. The variable domain in full, completed from reference TRBV14 and TRBJ1-1, reads EAGVTQFPSHSVIEKGQTVTLRCDPISGHDNLYWYRRVMGKEIKFLLHFVKESKQDESGMPNNRFLAERTGGTYSTLKVQPAELEDSGVYFCASSKTYGTEAFFGQGTRLTVV.

The chain combines TRBV6-6 with TRBJ2-7, with D uncertain. Trimming stripped 2 bases from V and 0 bases from J, with 14 bases between. The length of the CDR3 is 16 residues. Germline V gene data show CDR1 as MNHNY and CDR2 as SVGAGI (reference sequence). CDR3 region: CASSYSVETLSYEQYF. The CDR3 DNA follows: TGTGCCAGCAGTTACAGTGTGGAGACGCTCTCCTACGAGCAGTACTTC.

This clone was found once. The J gene is TRBJ2-5, the V gene TRBV7-3; 7 bases line up with TRBD2. Trimming at V came to 1 base and at J to 2 bases, leaving 1 base not matched to a gene. Germline CDR1 and CDR2: SGHTA and FQGTGA. This CDR3 region has 14 residues. The CDR3 region has the DNA TGTGCCAGCAGCTTAATGGGACTACAAGAGACCCAGTACTTC. It translates to CASSLMGLQETQYF.

The chain combines TRBV19 with TRBJ1-2; D gene ambiguous. This CDR3 region has 14 residues. Germline V gives CDR1 LNHDA, CDR2 SQIVND (reference sequence). Trimming removed 6 bases from V and 4 bases from J, with 15 bases in between. CDR3 sequence: CASSPRRDSYGYTF. In DNA, the CDR3 is TGTGCCAGTAGCCCCCGAAGGGATTCCTATGGCTACACCTTC.

There are a few counts of this clone. The chain employs TRBV2 and TRBJ1-1; D perhaps matches TRBD1 (6 bases). The CDR3 loop spans 13 amino acids. The V and J ends lost 7 bases and 7 bases respectively, with 16 bases between them. CDR1 is SNHLY, CDR2 FYNNEI, per germline. CDR3 loop: CASKEGGGFEAFF. For the CDR3, the DNA is TGTGCCAGCAAGGAAGGGGGAGGTTTTGAAGCTTTCTTT.

CDR3 nucleotide sequence: TGTGCTAGTGGTTTGGTACAGTGGATATCTGAAGCTTTCTTT. Its translation is CASGLVQWISEAFF. The chain is built from TRBV12-5 and TRBJ1-1; D gene ambiguous. The V and J ends lost 0 bases and 6 bases respectively, with 11 bases between them. The CDR3 is 14 amino acids. Germline lookup yields CDR1 LGHNT and CDR2 FRNRAP.

This chain connects TRBV6-1 to TRBJ2-5; TRBD1 is a possible D gene (6 bases). Per the germline V gene, CDR1 is MNHNS and CDR2 is SASEGT. The CDR3 is made up of 15 amino acids. V was pared by 1 base and J by 2 bases, with 11 bases between. In nucleotides, the CDR3 is TGTGCCAGCAGTGAAGTGGGGGCGAGGCAAGAGACCCAGTACTTC. Translated, it gives CASSEVGARQETQYF.

This clone was observed a single time. V gene TRBV19 combines with J gene TRBJ1-1; D unresolved. V lost 4 bases to trimming and J lost 4 bases, with 7 bases between them. The CDR3 is made up of 12 amino acids. Germline CDR1 is LNHDA and CDR2 is SQIVND (reference sequence). The CDR3 protein is CASSKESTEAFF. The CDR3 coding sequence is TGTGCCAGTAGTAAGGAGAGCACTGAAGCTTTCTTT.

The V and J genes are TRBV7-9 and TRBJ1-2; D unresolved. Germline-derived CDR1 and CDR2 are SEHNR and FQNEAQ (reference sequence). Deletions cut 2 bases from V and 6 bases from J, with 13 bases between. The CDR3 is made up of 14 amino acids. CDR3 sequence: CASSLLEIKDGYTF. The CDR3, as DNA: TGTGCCAGCAGCTTATTAGAGATCAAGGATGGCTACACCTTC.

The chain couples TRBV7-3 to TRBJ2-7; possibly TRBD2 for D (6 bases). Germline CDR1 SGHTA, CDR2 FQGTGA. The V and J ends lost 5 bases and 2 bases respectively, with 19 bases between them. CDR3 size: 16 residues. The CDR3 DNA sequence: TGTGCCAGCAGCAGGATTCGGGGGAGCCCGACCTACGAGCAGTACTTC. Protein: CASSRIRGSPTYEQYF.

This rearrangement joins TRBV30 to TRBJ1-2, with D possibly matching TRBD1 (5 bases). CDR1 is GTSNPN, CDR2 SVGIG, per germline (reference sequence). The length of the CDR3 is 13 residues. V lost 0 bases and J 7 bases, leaving 12 bases between the germline ends. CDR3 in DNA: TGTGCCTGGAGTGTAGCCAGGGCGGGTGGCTACACCTTC. It encodes CAWSVARAGGYTF.

The chain has TRBV27 and TRBJ2-2; no reliable D call. Germline CDR1 and CDR2: MNHEY and SMNVEV (reference sequence). This CDR3 contains 17 residues. The V end was cut by 2 bases, the J end by 3 bases, with 16 bases between. CDR3 in amino acids: CASSLSSPNQYTGELFF. In DNA, the CDR3 is TGTGCCAGCAGTTTAAGCAGCCCTAATCAGTACACCGGGGAGCTGTTTTTT.

This clone was seen more than once but under ten times. This chain links TRBV5-4 with TRBJ2-7, with D unresolved. Trimming left V 1 base short and J 6 bases short, with 14 bases between. This CDR3 spans 14 amino acids. Germline CDR1 SGHNT, CDR2 YYREEE (reference sequence). As DNA, the CDR3 is TGTGCCAGCAGCTTGTCACTATCTGCCTCCGAGCAGTACTTC. Protein sequence: CASSLSLSASEQYF.